One T cell receptor beta chain is described in this entry. Its antigen is as yet unknown. This entry belongs to a study of T cell responses to AZD1222 COVID-19 vaccine. The study's findings and limits: Among vaccine-associated CD4 TCRs, coverage spanned spike, with dominance at 160-218 and 743-854.

Combined were second doses at about 4 or about 12 weeks. This CDR3 contains 13 residues. The V gene's germline CDR1 is ENHRY and CDR2 SYGVKD. Trimming pared 4 bases from V and 6 bases from J, leaving 11 bases between. Some clones are missing from TCRdb's copy, which holds only in-frame ones; the method was immunoSEQ multiplex PCR. Here the sample spans tens of thousands of clones, around three quarters being singletons. The specimen was peripheral blood, collected 28 days after the second AZD1222 dose. The V and J genes are TRBV10-3 and TRBJ2-3, with D possibly matching TRBD2 (6 bases). This clonotype originated in an adult who received the AZD1222 COVID-19 vaccine. The CDR3 region is CAISVRDEDTQYF. CDR3 bases: TGTGCCATCAGTGTGCGGGATGAGGATACGCAGTATTTT.